This T cell receptor beta chain is from a study of blood T cell repertoires in COVID-19. Germline V CDR1 and CDR2: MNHEY, SMNVEV (reference sequence). After removal of 0 bases from V and 8 bases from J, the junction contained 12 bases not matched to a gene. The CDR3 extends over 16 amino acids. Per the authors' pipeline: Amplifying reference gene primers gave estimates of nucleated cell counts. Here immunoSEQ multiplex PCR was the method, and the copy in TCRdb shows in-frame clones only, minus some. That table furnishes V, J and clone size, whereas the DNA furnished D and trimming. The sample has over 200,000 clones, approximately 91% seen once.

The chain carries TRBV27 and TRBJ1-2; 7 bases map to TRBD1. Sequencing input: PBMCs or T cells enriched from blood (not recorded which). The sequence was obtained from a human donor in a cohort exposed to, infected with or recovered from COVID-19 (not recorded which). The donor label of this sample is uncertain. In nucleotides, the CDR3 is TGTGCCAGCAGTTTATCGAGAAGGGCAGGGGGTACCGGCTACACCTTC. Translation: CASSLSRRAGGTGYTF.